This is a list of T cell receptor beta chains from one sample in a study of T cells in Graves' hyperthyroidism and ophthalmopathy. TCRdb independently ran MiXCR on the multiplex PCR reads; one entry per CDR3 protein. The table lists 550,000 to 700,000 distinct CDR3 sequences, approximately 14% of them singletons. The sequencing input was blood. Receptors originate from a woman between 40 and 55 years old with Graves' ophthalmopathy. The CDR3 runs from the conserved cysteine through the conserved F or W. The D gene is left open where the match is weak. Clone size is not always given. Where it is, it says once, few, many or a class for expanded clones.

D,J,size,V,DNA,CDR3
TRBD2,TRBJ2-7,many,TRBV20-1,TGCAGTGCTAGAGGCCTTGTAGCGGGTATCTACGAGCAGTACTTC,CSARGLVAGIYEQYF
TRBD2,TRBJ2-7,many,TRBV25-1,TGTGCCAGCAGTGGAGCGGGAGCAAGAACCCACGAGCAGTACTTC,CASSGAGARTHEQYF
TRBD1,TRBJ2-7,-,TRBV20-1,TGCAGTGCCCTGGACAGGGGGCGACGGAACGAGCAGTACTTC,CSALDRGRRNEQYF
TRBD1,TRBJ1-5,few,TRBV7-8,TGTGCCAGCAGCCTACGGACAGGGGGGAGTCAGCCCCAGCATTTT,CASSLRTGGSQPQHF
-,TRBJ1-3,-,TRBV5-1,TGCGCCAGCAGCTCGGATGATTCGGAAGGAAACACCATATATTTT,CASSSDDSEGNTIYF
-,TRBJ1-2,many,TRBV7-2,TGTGCCAGCAGTCGGCGGCAGGAGGATGGCTACACCTTC,CASSRRQEDGYTF
-,TRBJ1-1,many,TRBV6-6,TGTGCCAGCAGTTACCCTGAAGCTTTCTTT,CASSYPEAFF
TRBD1,TRBJ1-2,-,TRBV6-2/TRBV6-3,TGTCCCAGCGGACATACGACAGGGGGCGCGGGCTATGGCTACACCTTC,CPSGHTTGGAGYGYTF
TRBD2,TRBJ2-5,many,TRBV20-1,TGCAGTGCTCGAAACCACTTAGCGGGAGGCCTATTACAAGAGACCCAGTACTTC,CSARNHLAGGLLQETQYF
-,TRBJ1-1,many,TRBV20-1,TGCAGTGCACCGGGACACGGAAACACTGAAGCTTTCTTT,CSAPGHGNTEAFF
TRBD1,TRBJ2-5,many,TRBV6-5,TGTGCCAGCAGTTACGGAGAACCGGGACAGAAGACCCAGTACTTC,CASSYGEPGQKTQYF
TRBD1,TRBJ1-5,-,TRBV2,TGTGCCAGCAAGTCCGGACAGGGCCTTCATCAGCCCCAGCATTTT,CASKSGQGLHQPQHF